The 20 T cell receptor beta chains below were found in one sample sequenced in a study of blood T cell repertoires in COVID-19. Generated by immunoSEQ multiplex PCR, the TCRdb table keeps only in-frame clones and is missing some. The sample has 55,000 to 85,000 clones; roughly 77% are singletons. Sequenced sample: peripheral blood. The receptors stem from a woman between 70 and 85 years old with acute or convalescent COVID-19.

This chain links TRBV7-2 with TRBJ1-1; D remains unclear. Germline V lookup: CDR1 SGHTA, CDR2 FQGNSA. This CDR3 region has 15 residues. Deletions cut 3 bases from V and 4 bases from J, with 15 bases between. CDR3 sequence (DNA): TGTGCCAGCAGCTTGGAGGGAGGTGGGTTCACTGAAGCTTTCTTT. Protein: CASSLEGGGFTEAFF.

The chain couples TRBV10-3 to TRBJ1-5, with no clear D. Germline values: CDR1 ENHRY, CDR2 SYGVKD. Trimming pared 8 bases from V and 7 bases from J, leaving 3 bases between. CDR3 size: 9 residues. Written as DNA, the CDR3 is TGTGCCATCGTACAGCCCCAGCATTTT. Translating gives CAIVQPQHF.

The J gene is TRBJ2-7, the V gene TRBV10-3; 7 nucleotides line up with TRBD1. The CDR3 covers 12 residues. V shed 6 bases, J shed 1 base, and the junction held 0 bases outside the gene matches. Germline CDR1 and CDR2: ENHRY and SYGVKD. CDR3: CAIRDRSYEQYF. DNA for the CDR3: TGTGCCATCAGGGACAGGTCCTACGAGCAGTACTTC.

This clone turned up a few times. The CDR3 nucleotides are TGTGCCAGTAGCGCGACAGGGGCGGCCTACGAGCAGTACTTC. Encoded protein: CASSATGAAYEQYF. The chain joins TRBV19 to TRBJ2-7; 8 nucleotides agree with TRBD1. Germline CDR1 and CDR2: LNHDA and SQIVND (reference sequence). Losses at the gene ends were 6 bases for V and 2 bases for J; bases not matched to a gene: 6. The CDR3 sequence is 14 residues long.

The chain couples TRBV9 to TRBJ2-1; TRBD1 matches at 8 bases. This CDR3 region has 13 residues. Germline V gene data show CDR1 as SGDLS and CDR2 as YYNGEE. With 2 bases clipped from V and 15 bases from J, the junction kept 10 bases outside the gene matches. CDR3 sequence (DNA): TGTGCCAGCAGCGTCGGACAGGGAATGTACCCGTTCTTC. Translating it yields CASSVGQGMYPFF.

This clone was seen only once. The chain recombines TRBV19 with TRBJ1-1, with D tentatively TRBD1 (5 bases). Trimming stripped 5 bases from V and 5 bases from J, with 12 bases between. This CDR3 comprises 13 residues. Germline V gene data show CDR1 as LNHDA and CDR2 as SQIVND (reference sequence). In DNA form, the CDR3 reads TGTGCCAGTAGTGACAGTATGCGGACTGAAGCTTTCTTT. This gives the protein CASSDSMRTEAFF.

V gene TRBV12-3 or TRBV12-4 combines with J gene TRBJ1-4; tentative D call: TRBD1 (5 bases). There are 13 residues in the CDR3. V was pared by 3 bases and J by 8 bases, with 10 bases between. The CDR3 loop is CASSFGGEEKLFF. The DNA of the CDR3 is TGTGCCAGCAGTTTTGGGGGGGAAGAAAAACTGTTTTTT.

The CDR3 DNA follows: TGTGCCAGCAGCTTGGGACTAGCGGGGGGGAGAGAGACCCAGTACTTC. It translates to CASSLGLAGGRETQYF. The chain couples TRBV5-8 to TRBJ2-5, with 14 bases aligning to TRBD2. The V gene end was trimmed by 0 bases and the J gene end by 4 bases; junction bases not matched to a gene: 2. The CDR3 has 16 residues. Germline loops: CDR1 SGHTS, CDR2 YDEGEE. The complete variable domain, with remaining parts taken from reference TRBV5-8 and TRBJ2-5, reads EAGVTQSPTHLIKTRGQQATLRCSPISGHTSVYWYQQALGLGLQFLLWYDEGEERNRGNFPPRFSGRQFPNYSSELNVNALELEDSALYLCASSLGLAGGRETQYFGPGTRLLVL.

This clone has more than one count but fewer than ten. This chain connects TRBV7-2 to TRBJ1-1; D perhaps matches TRBD1 (6 bases). Germline V gene data show CDR1 as SGHTA and CDR2 as FQGNSA. V shed 6 bases and J shed 0 bases, with 17 bases lying between them. The CDR3 spans 16 residues. The CDR3 coding sequence is TGTGCCAGCAGGCAGAGGGGGGGGGTCATGAACACTGAAGCTTTCTTT. This encodes CASRQRGGVMNTEAFF.

The chain couples TRBV2 to TRBJ2-7, with D perhaps matching TRBD2 (6 bases). The germline gives CDR1 SNHLY, CDR2 FYNNEI. The length of the CDR3 is 13 residues. V was pared by 6 bases and J by 9 bases, with 18 bases between. The CDR3 region is CASSGTTTGVQYF. CDR3 DNA: TGTGCCAGCAGCGGGACGACGACGGGGGTGCAGTACTTC.

The genes are TRBV7-9 and TRBJ2-7; no reliable D call. There are 13 residues in the CDR3. Per the germline V gene, CDR1 is SEHNR and CDR2 is FQNEAQ (reference sequence). The V end lost 1 base, the J end lost 4 bases, and 8 bases lay between the germline ends. The CDR3: CASSLDIQYEQYF. The CDR3 region has the DNA TGTGCCAGCAGCTTAGACATACAGTACGAGCAGTACTTC.

The chain couples TRBV5-1 to TRBJ1-4; no clear D. In germline, CDR1 is SGHRS, CDR2 YFSETQ. The CDR3 spans 16 residues. Trimming left V 1 base short and J 3 bases short, with 13 bases between. CDR3 amino acids: CASSLQPGLSNEKLFF. The CDR3 DNA follows: TGCGCCAGCAGCTTGCAACCGGGTCTCTCTAATGAAAAACTGTTTTTT. Full variable domain (outside the CDR3, taken from reference TRBV5-1 and TRBJ1-4): KAGVTQTPRYLIKTRGQQVTLSCSPISGHRSVSWYQQTPGQGLQFLFEYFSETQRNKGNFPGRFSGRQFSNSRSEMNVSTLELGDSALYLCASSLQPGLSNEKLFFGSGTQLSVL.

The rearrangement links TRBV4-3 to TRBJ1-1; 7 bases fit TRBD1. From germline, CDR1 is LGHNA and CDR2 YSLEER. The CDR3 extends over 17 amino acids. After removal of 2 bases from V and 1 base from J, the junction contained 10 bases not matched to a gene. CDR3 loop: CASSQRPVRQGNTEAFF. The DNA for the CDR3 is TGCGCCAGCAGCCAAAGGCCCGTGCGACAGGGGAACACTGAAGCTTTCTTT.

This sequence joins TRBV7-8 and TRBJ2-7, with 10 bases matching TRBD2. Trimming cost V 5 bases and J 2 bases; bases outside gene matches: 3. CDR1 and CDR2 from the germline V gene are SGHVS and FQNEAQ. The CDR3 consists of 14 residues. The CDR3 nucleotides are TGTGCCAGCAGCAAGCGGGAGGGGACCTACGAGCAGTACTTC. Protein: CASSKREGTYEQYF.

This clone was seen only once. The J gene is TRBJ2-2, the V gene TRBV18; 7 positions agree with TRBD1. This CDR3 comprises 14 residues. Germline V CDR1 and CDR2: KGHSH, LQKENI. V lost 6 bases to trimming and J lost 5 bases; unmatched junction nucleotides: 6. CDR3 nucleotide sequence: TGTGCCAGCTCCGGGACAGTGGGAACCGGGGAGCTGTTTTTT. Its protein is CASSGTVGTGELFF.

The chain combines TRBV29-1 with TRBJ2-7, with a weak D call TRBD2 (5 bases). The germline CDR1 and CDR2 sequences are SQVTM and ANQGSEA. Trimming took 5 bases from V and 6 from J, leaving 17 bases between them. This CDR3 region has 13 residues. Here the CDR3 reads CSVFGFEGGEQYF. CDR3 bases: TGCAGCGTTTTTGGGTTTGAGGGCGGCGAGCAGTACTTC.

The V and J genes are TRBV29-1 and TRBJ1-2, with 7 bases aligning to TRBD1. Germline CDR1 SQVTM, CDR2 ANQGSEA. Trimming took 3 bases from V and 2 from J; bases not matched to a gene: 12. The CDR3 consists of 16 residues. CDR3 nucleotides: TGCAGCGTTGAGGGGCCCGACAGGGTCAGGAACTATGGCTACACCTTC. Amino acid sequence: CSVEGPDRVRNYGYTF.

The V call is TRBV6-5, the J call TRBJ2-1; tentatively, D is TRBD2 (5 bases). This CDR3 region has 14 residues. The germline V and J ends were trimmed by 1 base and 6 bases, with 10 bases remaining between them. Germline-derived CDR1 and CDR2 are MNHEY and SVGAGI. CDR3 nucleotide sequence: TGTGCCAGCAGTTACTGGGCTAGCCCCAATGAGCAGTTCTTC. Encoded protein: CASSYWASPNEQFF.

The chain combines TRBV3-1 (or the pseudogene TRBV3-2) with TRBJ1-4; D unresolved. The CDR3 contains 13 residues. Per germline, CDR1 LGHDT and CDR2 YNNKEL (reference sequence). Trimming removed 2 bases at V and 4 bases at J, with 5 bases between. The CDR3 DNA reads TGTGCCAGCAGCCAAAGGAGTAATGAAAAACTGTTTTTT. It is translated as CASSQRSNEKLFF.

DNA of the CDR3: TGTGCCAGCAGCCCCGGACAGGGAAGGCCCACCGGGGAGCTGTTTTTT. Protein: CASSPGQGRPTGELFF. The chain has TRBV7-2 and TRBJ2-2, with 8 bases fitting TRBD1. The CDR3 totals 16 residues. The germline gives CDR1 SGHTA, CDR2 FQGNSA. Trimming took 5 bases from V and 4 from J; bases not matched to a gene: 9.